Below, one T cell receptor (beta chain) is given with its context. The CDR3 is made up of 15 amino acids. V was pared by 1 base and J by 2 bases, with 15 bases between. CDR1 is SQVTM and CDR2 is ANQGSEA in the germline V gene. Participant-given clinical history determined each cohort assignment. This sample was included in a study of blood T cell repertoires in COVID-19. Study background: T cells, B-cell-depleted T cells, or PBMCs supplied cDNA or gDNA.

Methods used by the authors: Researchers report that nucleated cell counts were estimated from reference gene primer amplification. Here immunoSEQ multiplex PCR was the method, and the copy in TCRdb shows in-frame clones only, minus some. Clonal size and the V and J genes are those of that table, whereas D and trimming came from the DNA. The table includes over 200,000 clones, 85% detected once. This clonotype was obtained from a man between 40 and 49 years old who had recovered from COVID-19. The chain combines TRBV29-1 with TRBJ2-7; D is perhaps TRBD1 (6 bases). The sample was PBMCs or T cells enriched from blood (not recorded which). CDR3 sequence: CSVEGQQQGTYEQYF. CDR3 nucleotide sequence: TGCAGCGTTGAAGGACAGCAACAGGGAACCTACGAGCAGTACTTC.